This TCR beta chain appears in the sequencing data of a study of blood T cell repertoires in COVID-19. Turning to the study itself: Samples came from the United States, Italy and Spain, spanning acute and convalescent COVID-19. PBMCs, B-cell-depleted T cells, or T cells provided the cDNA or gDNA that made up the material.

A few counts support this clone. Seattle enrolled patients during active infection and tracked them longitudinally. Germline CDR1 is ENHRY and CDR2 is SYGVKD. With 7 bases clipped from V and 0 bases from J, the junction kept 5 bases outside the gene matches. This CDR3 comprises 14 residues. Original methodology: Estimation of nucleated cell counts was performed using reference gene primer amplification. Method: immunoSEQ multiplex PCR; TCRdb's copy keeps in-frame clones and lacks some. The V and J calls and clone size are taken from that table; D and trimming were inferred from the DNA. This sample has roughly 150,000 clones, with 84% found just once.

Specimen: peripheral blood. The receptor comes from an elderly woman with COVID-19, enrolled during active disease. The gene calls are TRBV10-3 and TRBJ2-7, with TRBD2 identical over 8 bases. The CDR3 spells CAINGGGSSYEQYF. Here the CDR3 DNA reads TGTGCCATCAATGGCGGGGGGAGCTCCTACGAGCAGTACTTC.